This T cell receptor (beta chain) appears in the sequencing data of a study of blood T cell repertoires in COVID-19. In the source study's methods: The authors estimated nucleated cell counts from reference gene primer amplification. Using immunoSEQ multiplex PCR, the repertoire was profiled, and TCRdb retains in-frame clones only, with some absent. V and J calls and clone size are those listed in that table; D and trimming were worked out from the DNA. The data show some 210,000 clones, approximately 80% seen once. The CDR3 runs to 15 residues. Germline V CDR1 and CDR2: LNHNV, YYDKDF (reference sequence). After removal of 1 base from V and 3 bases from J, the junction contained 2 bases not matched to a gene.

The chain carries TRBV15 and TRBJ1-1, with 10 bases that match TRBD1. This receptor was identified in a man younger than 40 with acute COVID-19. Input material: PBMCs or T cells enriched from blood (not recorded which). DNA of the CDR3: TGTGCCACCAGCAGAGGGACAGGGGGAGACACTGAAGCTTTCTTT. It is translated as CATSRGTGGDTEAFF.